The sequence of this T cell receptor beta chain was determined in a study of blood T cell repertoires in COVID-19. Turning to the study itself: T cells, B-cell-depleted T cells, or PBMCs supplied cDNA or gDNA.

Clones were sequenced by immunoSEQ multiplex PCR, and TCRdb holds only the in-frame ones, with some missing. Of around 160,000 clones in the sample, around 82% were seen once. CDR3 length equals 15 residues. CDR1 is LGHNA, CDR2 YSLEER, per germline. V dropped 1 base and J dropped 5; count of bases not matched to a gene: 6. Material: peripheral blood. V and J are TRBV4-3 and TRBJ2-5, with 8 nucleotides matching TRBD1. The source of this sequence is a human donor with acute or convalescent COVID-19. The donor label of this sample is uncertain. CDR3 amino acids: CASSQATGERETQYF. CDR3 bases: TGCGCCAGCAGCCAAGCGACAGGGGAGAGGGAGACCCAGTACTTC.